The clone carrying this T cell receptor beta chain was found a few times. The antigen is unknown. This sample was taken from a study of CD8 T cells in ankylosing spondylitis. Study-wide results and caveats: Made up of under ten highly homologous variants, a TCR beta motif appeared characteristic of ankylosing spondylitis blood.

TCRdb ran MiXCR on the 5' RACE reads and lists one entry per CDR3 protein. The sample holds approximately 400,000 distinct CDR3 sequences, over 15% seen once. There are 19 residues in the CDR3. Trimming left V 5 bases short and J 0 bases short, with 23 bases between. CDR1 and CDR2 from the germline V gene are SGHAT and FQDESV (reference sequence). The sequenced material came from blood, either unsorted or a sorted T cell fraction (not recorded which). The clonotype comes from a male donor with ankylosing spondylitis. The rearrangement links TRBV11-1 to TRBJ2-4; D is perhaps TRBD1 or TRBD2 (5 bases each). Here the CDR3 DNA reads TGTGCCAGCAGCACGACCCGGGGCAATAGGGAGATAGCCAAAAACATTCAGTACTTC. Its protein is CASSTTRGNREIAKNIQYF.